The 28 T cell receptor beta chains given below trace back to one sample, sequenced in a study of blood T cell repertoires in COVID-19. The data were produced by immunoSEQ multiplex PCR, yet TCRdb's version contains in-frame clones alone and is incomplete. The data hold about 190,000 clones, with approximately 86% observed a single time. The sequenced sample consisted of peripheral blood. Source of these receptors: a man between 70 and 80 years old with active or convalescent COVID-19.

This clone was recorded a few times. V and J are TRBV11-2 and TRBJ2-7, with D possibly TRBD2 on 5 matching bases. The CDR3 loop spans 12 amino acids. The germline V gene has CDR1 SGHAT and CDR2 FQNNGV. The CDR3 DNA reads as TGTGGGAGTAGCGAGAACTCCTACGAGCAGTACTTC. Its protein product is CGSSENSYEQYF. Supplemented by reference TRBV11-2 and TRBJ2-7, the full variable domain reads EAGVAQSPRYKIIEKRQSVAFWCNPISGHATLYWYQQILGQGPKLLIQFQNNGVVDDSQLPKDRFSAERLKGVDSTLKIQPAKLEDSAVYLCGSSENSYEQYFGPGTRLTVT.

This clone came up a few times. The gene calls are TRBV28 and TRBJ1-1; perhaps TRBD1 as D (6 bases). The CDR3 is 11 amino acids. Germline V CDR1 and CDR2: MDHEN, SYDVKM. Trimming left V 7 bases short and J 8 bases short, with 11 bases between. CDR3 protein: CASTSGTEAFF. As DNA, the CDR3 is TGTGCCAGCACTTCCGGGACAGAAGCTTTCTTT.

The chain links TRBV29-1 to TRBJ2-7, with TRBD1 matching over 10 bases. Germline V CDR1 and CDR2: SQVTM, ANQGSEA. V shed 6 bases and J 4 bases; nucleotides not matched to a gene: 9. CDR3 length equals 14 residues. CDR3: CSVTTGGKGYEQYF. Written as DNA, the CDR3 is TGCAGCGTAACGACAGGGGGCAAAGGGTACGAGCAGTACTTC.

The V and J genes are TRBV15 and TRBJ2-3, with a weak D call TRBD2 (5 bases). The CDR3 is made up of 19 amino acids. Trimming took off 0 bases at V and 1 base at J, with 20 bases between the two ends. The germline V gene encodes CDR1 LNHNV and CDR2 YYDKDF (reference sequence). CDR3 nucleotides: TGTGCCACCAGCAGAGACCCTCCATGGGGTAGCGCGGGCACAGATACGCAGTATTTT. Amino acids: CATSRDPPWGSAGTDTQYF.

The chain has TRBV6-2 or TRBV6-3 and TRBJ2-1; 8 positions match TRBD2. CDR1 and CDR2 (germline): MNHEY, SVGEGT. The V gene end was trimmed by 2 bases and the J gene end by 6 bases; junction bases not matched to a gene: 9. The CDR3 length is 16 residues. CDR3 amino acids: CASSYTAGGTVNEQFF. DNA of the CDR3: TGTGCCAGCAGTTACACGGCGGGAGGCACGGTCAATGAGCAGTTCTTC.

J is TRBJ2-1 and V is TRBV28, with 7 bases aligning to TRBD2. The CDR3 spans 14 residues. The V segment lost 5 bases and the J segment 9 bases; nucleotides outside the gene matches: 10. Germline lookup yields CDR1 MDHEN and CDR2 SYDVKM. The CDR3 coding sequence is TGTGCCAGCAGTCGATTCGGGGGGATCGGTGAGCAGTTCTTC. Encoded protein: CASSRFGGIGEQFF.

This clone was seen a single time. The chain recombines TRBV15 with TRBJ2-1; TRBD2 agrees at 8 bases. CDR1 is LNHNV, CDR2 YYDKDF, per germline (reference sequence). Losses at the gene ends were 5 bases for V and 8 bases for J; bases not matched to a gene: 11. There are 15 residues in the CDR3. CDR3 region: CATSPRGGRGDEQFF. The CDR3 nucleotides read TGTGCCACCAGCCCCCGGGGGGGGCGAGGGGATGAGCAGTTCTTC.

This clone showed up just once. The chain uses TRBV4-3 and TRBJ2-3; D is possibly TRBD2 (5 bases). The germline V gene has CDR1 LGHNA and CDR2 YSLEER. The CDR3 loop spans 13 amino acids. V lost 2 bases and J 8 bases, leaving 11 bases between the germline ends. CDR3: CASSQSREGTQYF. CDR3 sequence (DNA): TGCGCCAGCAGCCAATCCCGGGAAGGTACGCAGTATTTT.

The V gene is TRBV2, the J gene TRBJ1-1, with a possible D match to TRBD1 (5 bases). Germline-derived CDR1 and CDR2 are SNHLY and FYNNEI. Trimming pared 0 bases from V and 8 bases from J, leaving 10 bases between. The CDR3 runs 13 residues. The CDR3 bases are TGTGCCAGCAGTGAAGCGCAAAGGACAGAAGCTTTCTTT. The encoded protein is CASSEAQRTEAFF.

This clone was observed once. This sequence joins TRBV7-2 and TRBJ2-3, with 12 positions matching TRBD2. The ends lost 5 bases at V and 6 bases at J; junction bases unmatched: 6. This CDR3 spans 15 amino acids. Germline V gene data show CDR1 as SGHTA and CDR2 as FQGNSA. The CDR3 DNA is TGTGCCAGCAGCCAGACTAGCGGGAGCTTTGATACGCAGTATTTT. It is translated as CASSQTSGSFDTQYF.

In DNA, the CDR3 is TGCGCCCGCCGACAGGGGCCAAGGGGGTACAATGAGCAGTTCTTC. Protein: CARRQGPRGYNEQFF. The J gene is TRBJ2-1, the V gene TRBV10-1; 8 bases are a match to TRBD1. The CDR3 is made up of 15 amino acids. CDR1 and CDR2 from the germline V gene are WNHNN and SYGVQD (reference sequence). Unmatched junction bases numbered 13, after V lost 11 bases and J lost 4 bases.

The chain is built from TRBV6-1 and TRBJ2-3; 10 nucleotides align to TRBD1. Germline CDR1 is MNHNS and CDR2 is SASEGT. V lost 3 bases and J lost 4; bases outside the gene matches: 7. The CDR3 totals 16 residues. The CDR3 region is CASSEVTGTGADTQYF. As DNA, the CDR3 is TGTGCCAGCAGTGAGGTAACCGGGACAGGGGCAGATACGCAGTATTTT.

The chain is built from TRBV2 and TRBJ2-3; D is ambiguous. The CDR3 runs to 14 residues. CDR1 SNHLY and CDR2 FYNNEI come from the germline V gene. The V end was cut by 4 bases, the J end by 0 bases, with 8 bases between. The CDR3 is CASSALGSTDTQYF. CDR3 nucleotide sequence: TGTGCCAGCAGTGCATTGGGCAGCACAGATACGCAGTATTTT.

The chain combines TRBV10-3 with TRBJ2-7, with TRBD2 matching 13 bases. Germline V gene lookup returns CDR1 ENHRY and CDR2 SYGVKD. This CDR3 comprises 16 residues. J gave up 0 bases and V 10 bases, and 9 bases lay outside the gene matches. The DNA for the CDR3 is TGTGCCACGTCAGGACTAGCGGGGGAAAGCTCCTACGAGCAGTACTTC. Translating gives CATSGLAGESSYEQYF.

This clone was counted between two and nine times. V and J are TRBV15 and TRBJ1-5, with D possibly being TRBD1 (5 bases). The CDR3 has 15 residues. The germline CDR1 and CDR2 sequences are LNHNV and YYDKDF (reference sequence). V was cut by 5 bases and J by 9 bases, with 20 bases left in between. This CDR3 reads CATSPGREVGGPQHF. CDR3 nucleotides: TGTGCCACCAGCCCCGGGCGGGAGGTGGGGGGGCCCCAGCATTTT.

The chain is built from TRBV7-2 and TRBJ1-2, with D tentatively TRBD1 (5 bases). The V gene's germline CDR1 is SGHTA and CDR2 FQGNSA. This CDR3 comprises 14 residues. Trimming removed 1 base at V and 4 bases at J, with 10 bases between. In DNA form, the CDR3 reads TGTGCCAGCAGCTTAGTCCAGGGCGGCTATGGCTACACCTTC. Translating gives CASSLVQGGYGYTF.

This sequence joins TRBV5-1 and TRBJ2-7; TRBD2 matches 10 bases. The CDR3 runs to 15 residues. J was trimmed by 5 bases and V by 1 base; bases with no gene match: 6. Germline V gives CDR1 SGHRS, CDR2 YFSETQ. The CDR3 DNA sequence: TGCGCCAGCAGCTTGAGTGGACTAGCGGCCGACGAGCAGTACTTC. Its translation is CASSLSGLAADEQYF.

In its sample, this clone was seen a few times. The CDR3 here is CASSPPRETQYF. As DNA, the CDR3 is TGTGCCAGCAGCCCCCCTCGAGAGACCCAGTACTTC. The gene calls are TRBV7-2 and TRBJ2-5; D gene uncertain. The length of the CDR3 is 12 residues. CDR1 is SGHTA and CDR2 is FQGNSA in the germline V gene. Trimming took off 5 bases at V and 4 bases at J, with 8 bases between the two ends.

This chain joins TRBV7-6 and TRBJ2-5, with 9 bases matching TRBD1. Germline V gene sequence: CDR1 SGHVS, CDR2 FNYEAQ. Trimming at V came to 5 bases and at J to 2 bases, leaving 15 bases not matched to a gene. The CDR3 is 18 residues long. As DNA, the CDR3 is TGTGCCAGCAGCGCGGACAGGGGTAATGTGGGGCGACAAGAGACCCAGTACTTC. The encoded protein is CASSADRGNVGRQETQYF.

The chain recombines TRBV6-1 with TRBJ2-5, with a tentative D call TRBD1 (5 bases). This CDR3 spans 15 amino acids. The V end lost 2 bases, the J end lost 5 bases, and 15 bases lay between the germline ends. The germline CDR1 and CDR2 sequences are MNHNS and SASEGT. As DNA, the CDR3 is TGTGCCAGCAGTGAAATGGGCAGGGTGGGGGAGACCCAGTACTTC. Protein product: CASSEMGRVGETQYF.

This chain links TRBV28 with TRBJ2-7, with D possibly matching TRBD2 (6 bases). V lost 6 bases to trimming and J lost 1 base, with 16 bases between them. The CDR3 contains 15 residues. Germline V CDR1 and CDR2: MDHEN, SYDVKM. The CDR3 reads CASRSPGRGSYEQYF. The CDR3 DNA reads as TGTGCCAGCAGGTCTCCCGGACGGGGGTCCTACGAGCAGTACTTC.

This chain links TRBV23-1 with TRBJ1-3; D is possibly TRBD1 (6 bases). TRBV23-1 is given ORF status, its function remaining uncertain. Trimming removed 2 bases from V and 0 bases from J, with 14 bases in between. The CDR3 consists of 17 residues. This CDR3 is CASSQRGHCISGNTIYF. CDR3 DNA: TGCGCCAGCAGTCAACGGGGACATTGCATCTCTGGAAACACCATATATTTT.

In this sample, this clone turned up once. The rearrangement links TRBV24-1 to TRBJ2-3; 7 positions agree with TRBD1. CDR3 length: 13 amino acids. J lost 5 bases, V lost 7 bases, and 5 bases had no gene match. The germline CDR1 and CDR2 sequences are KGHDR and SFDVKD. The CDR3 spells CATSDTGVDTQYF. For the CDR3, the DNA is TGTGCCACCAGCGATACAGGGGTAGATACGCAGTATTTT.

The CDR3: CASSPGMGGGISARPQHF. The CDR3 DNA reads as TGTGCCAGCTCACCAGGTATGGGAGGGGGTATTTCGGCGAGGCCCCAGCATTTT. This chain connects TRBV18 to TRBJ1-5; D is perhaps TRBD1 (6 bases). Germline lookup yields CDR1 KGHSH and CDR2 LQKENI. Trimming removed 2 bases at V and 9 bases at J, with 26 bases between. The CDR3 loop spans 18 amino acids.

The chain links TRBV6-6 to TRBJ1-1, with D possibly TRBD1 on 5 matching bases. The germline V gene has CDR1 MNHNY and CDR2 SVGAGI (reference sequence). The CDR3 runs 13 residues. V gave up 6 bases and J gave up 1 base, with 9 bases separating them. For the CDR3, the DNA is TGTGCCAGCAGGACGGGGGAGAACACTGAAGCTTTCTTT. Protein product: CASRTGENTEAFF.

The genes are TRBV28 and TRBJ2-7; D gene ambiguous. CDR3 size: 14 residues. Germline V gene lookup returns CDR1 MDHEN and CDR2 SYDVKM. The V gene lost 4 bases and the J gene lost 3 bases, with 13 bases spanning the gap. The CDR3 DNA follows: TGTGCCAGCAGTTCCGGGTCTATCCTCTACGAGCAGTACTTC. This encodes CASSSGSILYEQYF.

The J gene is TRBJ1-2, the V gene TRBV6-5, with 8 bases matching TRBD1. The V gene end was trimmed by 0 bases and the J gene end by 5 bases; junction bases not matched to a gene: 5. Germline CDR1 is MNHEY and CDR2 is SVGAGI. CDR3 size: 15 residues. The CDR3 protein is CASSYSSGTGYGYTF. CDR3 DNA sequence: TGTGCCAGCAGTTACTCTTCCGGGACAGGATATGGCTACACCTTC.

This chain uses TRBV11-3 with TRBJ2-7; no firm D call. The V gene lost 5 bases and the J gene lost 6 bases, with 14 bases spanning the gap. Germline assignment: CDR1 SGHNT and CDR2 YENEEA. The CDR3 runs to 13 residues. The CDR3 nucleotides read TGTGCCAGCAGCGAAAGTCCTGGGCTCGAGCAGTACTTC. This gives the protein CASSESPGLEQYF.